One sample yielded the 20 T cell receptor beta chains listed below, sequenced in a study of cytomegalovirus exposure and HLA in healthy donors. Researchers ran the PCR with 60 Vbeta and 13 Jbeta primers. Sequencing used immunoSEQ multiplex PCR; TCRdb keeps in-frame clones, though not all of them. Of some 120,000 clones listed, roughly 82% are singletons. The sample was PBMCs. The receptors were gathered from a woman between 18 and 30 years old in good health and CMV-seronegative.

The chain recombines TRBV2 with TRBJ1-1, with TRBD1 matching 9 bases. J lost 8 bases, V lost 9 bases, and 4 bases had no gene match. The germline gives CDR1 SNHLY, CDR2 FYNNEI. The CDR3 has 11 amino acids. CDR3 sequence (DNA): TGTGCCAGGGGACAGGGTGAGGAAGCTTTCTTT. Its protein is CARGQGEEAFF.

The V and J genes are TRBV5-4 and TRBJ2-3; tentatively, D is TRBD1 (6 bases). The ends were cut back, 0 bases at V and 6 bases at J, with 8 bases in the middle. The germline V gene encodes CDR1 SGHNT and CDR2 YYREEE (reference sequence). The CDR3 consists of 13 residues. CDR3 protein: CASSLGGLDTQYF. CDR3 nucleotides: TGTGCCAGCAGCTTGGGGGGGCTGGATACGCAGTATTTT. The full variable domain, its missing parts supplied by reference TRBV5-4 and TRBJ2-3, is ETGVTQSPTHLIKTRGQQVTLRCSSQSGHNTVSWYQQALGQGPQFIFQYYREEENGRGNFPPRFSGLQFPNYSSELNVNALELDDSALYLCASSLGGLDTQYFGPGTRLTVL.

V gene TRBV6-1 combines with J gene TRBJ1-5, with D possibly TRBD1 on 6 matching bases. Trimming shortened V by 6 bases and J by 0 bases, and 12 bases separated the two germline ends. The CDR3 contains 15 residues. The germline CDR1 and CDR2 sequences are MNHNS and SASEGT. The chain's CDR3 is CASRWTDHSNQPQHF. The CDR3 region has the DNA TGTGCCAGCAGATGGACAGACCATAGCAATCAGCCCCAGCATTTT.

The V and J genes are TRBV9 and TRBJ1-1; possibly TRBD1 for D (6 bases). Germline V gives CDR1 SGDLS, CDR2 YYNGEE. CDR3 length: 14 amino acids. Trimming stripped 5 bases from V and 1 base from J, with 12 bases between. The DNA of the CDR3 is TGTGCCAGCAGTCGAACGGGACAGAACACTGAAGCTTTCTTT. It is translated as CASSRTGQNTEAFF. The whole variable domain, remainder taken from reference TRBV9 and TRBJ1-1, is DSGVTQTPKHLITATGQRVTLRCSPRSGDLSVYWYQQSLDQGLQFLIQYYNGEERAKGNILERFSAQQFPDLHSELNLSSLELGDSALYFCASSRTGQNTEAFFGQGTRLTVV.

This rearrangement joins TRBV7-9 to TRBJ1-4, with D possibly matching TRBD1 (6 bases). Germline V gene data show CDR1 as SEHNR and CDR2 as FQNEAQ (reference sequence). The CDR3 runs to 13 residues. Trimming took 5 bases from V and 8 from J, leaving 12 bases between them. CDR3 amino acids: CASSGPGTEKLFF. In nucleotides, the CDR3 is TGTGCCAGCAGCGGCCCCGGGACAGAAAAACTGTTTTTT.

V and J are TRBV7-6 and TRBJ2-2; 8 nucleotides match TRBD2. Trimming at V came to 4 bases and at J to 5 bases, leaving 9 bases not matched to a gene. There are 16 residues in the CDR3. Per the germline V gene, CDR1 is SGHVS and CDR2 is FNYEAQ. Here the CDR3 DNA reads TGTGCCAGCAGCTCACTGGGGCTAGCGGGTACCGGGGAGCTGTTTTTT. It codes for CASSSLGLAGTGELFF.

CDR3 sequence reads: CASSGQGIGGYTF. CDR3 sequence (DNA): TGTGCCAGCAGTGGACAGGGAATTGGTGGCTACACCTTC. The chain employs TRBV2 and TRBJ1-2; TRBD1 agrees at 7 bases. V lost 4 bases, J lost 7 bases, and 6 bases stayed unmatched. This CDR3 region has 13 residues. Per germline, CDR1 SNHLY and CDR2 FYNNEI.

This clone was picked up one time. This sequence joins TRBV6-1 and TRBJ1-5; possibly TRBD1 for D (5 bases). Germline loops: CDR1 MNHNS, CDR2 SASEGT. Trimming stripped 9 bases from V and 2 bases from J, with 8 bases between. This CDR3 has 12 amino acids. The CDR3 loop reads CASTGRNQPQHF. CDR3 bases: TGTGCCAGTACAGGACGCAATCAGCCCCAGCATTTT.

The chain uses TRBV27 and TRBJ2-3, with D possibly being TRBD2 (5 bases). CDR3 length: 15 amino acids. Between the trimmed V and J ends, which lost 4 bases and 0 bases, there was a span of 11 bases. CDR1 MNHEY and CDR2 SMNVEV come from the germline V gene (reference sequence). The DNA of the CDR3 is TGTGCCAGCAGTTCCAAGAGGGAAAGCACAGATACGCAGTATTTT. Translation gives CASSSKRESTDTQYF.

The rearrangement uses TRBV5-4 and TRBJ2-5, with 14 bases aligning to TRBD2. The CDR3 is 18 residues long. V gave up 3 bases and J gave up 1 base; unmatched junction bases: 8. Germline V CDR1 and CDR2: SGHNT, YYREEE (reference sequence). The CDR3 DNA sequence: TGTGCCAGCAGCTACGACGGACTAGCGGGAGGCTCCCAAGAGACCCAGTACTTC. It translates to CASSYDGLAGGSQETQYF. Together with reference TRBV5-4 and TRBJ2-5, the CDR3 gives the full variable domain: ETGVTQSPTHLIKTRGQQVTLRCSSQSGHNTVSWYQQALGQGPQFIFQYYREEENGRGNFPPRFSGLQFPNYSSELNVNALELDDSALYLCASSYDGLAGGSQETQYFGPGTRLLVL.

The chain employs TRBV11-2 and TRBJ2-1; weak D call: TRBD2 (6 bases). V was clipped by 4 bases and J by 7 bases, with 17 bases between them. CDR3 size: 15 residues. Germline values: CDR1 SGHAT, CDR2 FQNNGV. CDR3 in DNA: TGTGCCAGCAGCTCCCTGGGGGGTGTAAGTAATGAGCAGTTCTTC. Its translation: CASSSLGGVSNEQFF. The full variable domain, with the rest looked up from reference TRBV11-2 and TRBJ2-1, is EAGVAQSPRYKIIEKRQSVAFWCNPISGHATLYWYQQILGQGPKLLIQFQNNGVVDDSQLPKDRFSAERLKGVDSTLKIQPAKLEDSAVYLCASSSLGGVSNEQFFGPGTRLTVL.

The chain joins TRBV5-5 to TRBJ1-3, with TRBD1 matching over 9 bases. The CDR3 is made up of 17 amino acids. The trim removed 4 bases at V and 2 bases at J, leaving 10 bases unmatched. Looked up from germline, CDR1 is SGHKS and CDR2 is YYEKEE (reference sequence). The CDR3 loop is CASSPWGDRVPGNTIYF. CDR3 nucleotides: TGTGCCAGCAGCCCCTGGGGGGACAGGGTACCTGGAAACACCATATATTTT.

V and J are TRBV19 and TRBJ2-7, with 10 positions matching TRBD2. V was pared by 4 bases and J by 2 bases, with 5 bases of the junction left unmatched. This CDR3 is built from 15 residues. The germline V gene has CDR1 LNHDA and CDR2 SQIVND (reference sequence). CDR3 nucleotides: TGTGCCAGTAGTACCCTACTAGCGGGGACCTACGAGCAGTACTTC. This codes for CASSTLLAGTYEQYF.

This clone came up a few times. The chain employs TRBV29-1 and TRBJ1-2; no reliable D call. The CDR3 runs to 13 residues. Looked up from germline, CDR1 is SQVTM and CDR2 is ANQGSEA. Trimming shortened V by 3 bases and J by 4 bases, and 12 bases separated the two germline ends. This chain's CDR3 is CSVDKSGTYGYTF. The CDR3 DNA reads as TGCAGCGTTGATAAGTCAGGAACCTATGGCTACACCTTC.

This chain links TRBV29-1 with TRBJ2-3; 7 positions agree with TRBD1. Germline lookup yields CDR1 SQVTM and CDR2 ANQGSEA. Unmatched junction bases numbered 12, after V lost 0 bases and J lost 6 bases. This CDR3 spans 16 amino acids. The CDR3 coding sequence is TGCAGCGTTGAAGAGACCAGAAGACAGGGAGTTGATACGCAGTATTTT. It translates to CSVEETRRQGVDTQYF.

V usage is TRBV4-3 and J usage is TRBJ2-3, with D possibly being TRBD2 (6 bases). CDR3 length: 15 residues. The V end was cut by 4 bases, the J end by 4 bases, with 15 bases between. Germline CDR1 reads LGHNA; CDR2 reads YSLEER. The CDR3: CASSRASVRSDTQYF. CDR3 DNA: TGCGCCAGCAGCCGAGCTAGCGTAAGGTCAGATACGCAGTATTTT.

The genes are TRBV15 and TRBJ1-2, with a weak D call TRBD1 (6 bases). Trimming shortened V by 3 bases and J by 8 bases, and 16 bases separated the two germline ends. The CDR3 has 14 residues. Germline CDR1 LNHNV, CDR2 YYDKDF (reference sequence). DNA for the CDR3: TGTGCCACCAGCAGGGGGACGGCCAGGGGCGGCTACACCTTC. Translation: CATSRGTARGGYTF.

This clone was detected only once. The chain carries TRBV5-1 and TRBJ1-1, with TRBD1 identical over 9 bases. Germline-derived CDR1 and CDR2 are SGHRS and YFSETQ. There are 13 residues in the CDR3. V lost 4 bases to trimming and J lost 7 bases; unmatched junction nucleotides: 5. CDR3 protein: CASSGDRALEAFF. The CDR3 nucleotides are TGCGCCAGCAGCGGGGACAGGGCCCTTGAAGCTTTCTTT. Full variable domain (outside the CDR3, taken from reference TRBV5-1 and TRBJ1-1): KAGVTQTPRYLIKTRGQQVTLSCSPISGHRSVSWYQQTPGQGLQFLFEYFSETQRNKGNFPGRFSGRQFSNSRSEMNVSTLELGDSALYLCASSGDRALEAFFGQGTRLTVV.

The V call is TRBV6-6, the J call TRBJ2-7; D is unclear. CDR3 size: 12 residues. V was trimmed by 8 bases and J by 10 bases, leaving 18 bases between them. Germline loops: CDR1 MNHNY, CDR2 SVGAGI (reference sequence). CDR3 sequence reads: CASRLGGQSQYF. Written as DNA, the CDR3 is TGTGCCAGCCGATTGGGTGGGCAAAGCCAGTACTTC.

The J gene is TRBJ2-5, the V gene TRBV5-8; D uncertain. This CDR3 comprises 14 residues. Germline-derived CDR1 and CDR2 are SGHTS and YDEGEE. Deletions cut 2 bases from V and 5 bases from J, with 13 bases between. The CDR3 protein is CASSFEPSEETQYF. The CDR3 region has the DNA TGTGCCAGCAGCTTTGAGCCCTCCGAGGAGACCCAGTACTTC.